A single sample is the source of the 9 T cell receptor beta chains below, sequenced in a study of T cell responses to AZD1222 COVID-19 vaccine. TCRdb keeps only in-frame clones here, not all; method: immunoSEQ multiplex PCR. Here the sample spans roughly 80,000 clones, approximately 90% being singletons. The sequenced sample was peripheral blood, obtained 28 days after the second AZD1222 dose. The receptors were gathered from an adult who received the AZD1222 COVID-19 vaccine.

The V call is TRBV9, the J call TRBJ1-1; TRBD1 matches 10 bases. CDR3 length: 17 amino acids. J lost 0 bases, V lost 0 bases, and 5 bases had no gene match. Germline V gene lookup returns CDR1 SGDLS and CDR2 YYNGEE. Written as DNA, the CDR3 is TGTGCCAGCAGCGTAGGGACAGGGGGTATTTTGAACACTGAAGCTTTCTTT. Protein product: CASSVGTGGILNTEAFF. The complete variable domain, with remaining parts taken from reference TRBV9 and TRBJ1-1, reads DSGVTQTPKHLITATGQRVTLRCSPRSGDLSVYWYQQSLDQGLQFLIQYYNGEERAKGNILERFSAQQFPDLHSELNLSSLELGDSALYFCASSVGTGGILNTEAFFGQGTRLTVV.

The CDR3 DNA reads as TGTGCCACCAGCAGAGCTCACTCAGGGGAAGAGACCCAGTACTTC. As protein: CATSRAHSGEETQYF. The rearrangement joins TRBV15 to TRBJ2-5; the D gene is possibly TRBD1 (6 bases). Germline CDR1 LNHNV, CDR2 YYDKDF (reference sequence). V was shortened by 1 base and J by 3 bases, with 12 bases between the two germline ends. This CDR3 region has 15 residues.

The chain links TRBV11-3 to TRBJ2-3; 13 bases are shared with TRBD2. J lost 7 bases, V lost 0 bases, and 4 bases had no gene match. CDR3 length equals 16 residues. Germline CDR1 SGHNT, CDR2 YENEEA. CDR3 loop: CASSLELAGGPNTQYF. CDR3 in DNA: TGTGCCAGCAGCTTAGAACTAGCGGGAGGGCCTAATACGCAGTATTTT.

The J gene is TRBJ2-3, the V gene TRBV7-7; 13 bases match TRBD2. V shed 5 bases and J 5 bases; nucleotides not matched to a gene: 4. Germline assignment: CDR1 SSHAT and CDR2 FNYEAQ (reference sequence). The CDR3 is 15 amino acids. Here the CDR3 DNA reads TGTGCCAGCAGCCCGACTAGCGGGGGGAGAGATACGCAGTATTTT. It codes for CASSPTSGGRDTQYF.

This chain links TRBV10-3 with TRBJ1-5; a weak D match, TRBD1 (6 bases). CDR1 is ENHRY, CDR2 SYGVKD, per germline. Trimming stripped 11 bases from V and 6 bases from J, with 17 bases between. This CDR3 is built from 13 residues. In DNA, the CDR3 is TGTGCCGTAGGGGGGGGAGAGGCTCAGCCCCAGCATTTT. Amino acids: CAVGGGEAQPQHF.

The CDR3 region has the DNA TGTGCCAGCAGCTTAGGGGCTAGCGGGCCGACCGGGGAGCTGTTTTTT. Amino acids: CASSLGASGPTGELFF. The chain carries TRBV7-8 and TRBJ2-2; the match to TRBD2 covers 8 bases. CDR1 is SGHVS, CDR2 FQNEAQ, per germline. J gave up 5 bases and V 1 base, and 6 bases lay outside the gene matches. This CDR3 is 16 amino acids long. Full variable domain (outside the CDR3, taken from reference TRBV7-8 and TRBJ2-2): GAGVSQSPRYKVAKRGQDVALRCDPISGHVSLFWYQQALGQGPEFLTYFQNEAQLDKSGLPSDRFFAERPEGSVSTLKIQRTQQEDSAVYLCASSLGASGPTGELFFGEGSRLTVL.

The chain combines TRBV5-1 with TRBJ2-1; TRBD2 agrees at 11 bases. The V segment lost 5 bases and the J segment 4 bases; nucleotides outside the gene matches: 5. From germline, CDR1 is SGHRS and CDR2 YFSETQ. The CDR3 loop spans 15 amino acids. The CDR3 DNA reads TGCGCCAGCAGGACTTTAGCGGGAGGGTACAATGAGCAGTTCTTC. It encodes CASRTLAGGYNEQFF.

The V call is TRBV6-5, the J call TRBJ2-7; D is possibly TRBD1 (6 bases). Germline CDR1 is MNHEY and CDR2 is SVGAGI. V was clipped by 4 bases and J by 5 bases, with 12 bases between them. The CDR3 totals 13 residues. The CDR3 reads CASSSTDSHEQYF. CDR3 nucleotides: TGTGCCAGCAGTTCAACGGACAGCCACGAGCAGTACTTC.

The genes are TRBV2 and TRBJ1-2; 9 bases line up with TRBD1. CDR3 length equals 19 residues. Germline V CDR1 and CDR2: SNHLY, FYNNEI. V was clipped by 2 bases and J by 0 bases; unmatched bases: 13. The CDR3 reads CASSESRAQGAQANYGYTF. CDR3 in DNA: TGTGCCAGCAGTGAAAGTAGGGCACAGGGGGCTCAAGCTAACTATGGCTACACCTTC.